This TCR beta chain was sequenced for a study of blood T cell repertoires in COVID-19. There are 14 residues in the CDR3. The V and J ends lost 0 bases and 5 bases respectively, with 8 bases between them. Germline-derived CDR1 and CDR2 are SGHRS and YFSETQ. The table came from immunoSEQ multiplex PCR; TCRdb's copy has only in-frame clones and leaves some out. The repertoire has 55,000 to 70,000 clones, about 86% of them found once; the top ten carry approximately 3.7%. Sequenced: peripheral blood. V gene TRBV5-1 combines with J gene TRBJ1-4; D is undetermined. The receptor comes from a man aged 45-65 years with acute or convalescent COVID-19. The CDR3 coding sequence is TGCGCCAGCAGCTTGGGGGCGGGCAATGAAAAACTGTTTTTT. It translates to CASSLGAGNEKLFF.